Listed below are T cell receptor beta chains from one sample, sequenced in a study of blood T cell repertoires in COVID-19. Clones were sequenced by immunoSEQ multiplex PCR, and TCRdb holds only the in-frame ones, with some missing. The sample contains 70,000 to 100,000 clones, around 85% of which appear only once. The sequencing sample was made of peripheral blood. The receptors shown here come from a woman in her sixties or seventies with COVID-19, enrolled during active disease. The CDR3 runs from the conserved cysteine through the conserved F or W. A D gene is named only where the DNA matches it firmly. Expanded clones are given a class, and other clones once, few, many or no size at all.

D gene | J gene | clone size | V gene | CDR3 DNA | CDR3 protein
NA | TRBJ1-6 | NA | TRBV7-2 | TGTGCCAGCAGCTTAGGAGGGCCCAATAATTCACCCCTCCACTTT | CASSLGGPNNSPLHF
NA | TRBJ2-5 | NA | TRBV5-1 | TGCGCCAGCAGCTTGGTAGACAGGGCCGGGGGAGAGACCCAGTACTTC | CASSLVDRAGGETQYF
TRBD1 | TRBJ1-3 | NA | TRBV2 | TGTGCCAGCAGCCCACAGGGGGCTTTTGGAAACACCATATATTTT | CASSPQGAFGNTIYF
TRBD1 | TRBJ2-7 | NA | TRBV9 | TGTGCCAGCAGCGTAGGGACAGGACCCTACGAGCAGTACTTC | CASSVGTGPYEQYF
NA | TRBJ2-5 | NA | TRBV5-1 | TGCGCCAGCAGCTTCCCAGGGGGGTCAGAGACCCAGTACTTC | CASSFPGGSETQYF
NA | TRBJ1-5 | NA | TRBV6-2/TRBV6-3 | TGTGCCAGCAGTTACAGACAGACACGGGGCAATCAGCCCCAGCATTTT | CASSYRQTRGNQPQHF
TRBD1 | TRBJ2-5 | NA | TRBV19 | TGTGCCAGTAGTCTAGAACAGGGGTCTCAAGAGACCCAGTACTTC | CASSLEQGSQETQYF
TRBD1 | TRBJ1-1 | NA | TRBV2 | TGTGCCAGCGGACCTACAGGGGGCACTGAAGCTTTCTTT | CASGPTGGTEAFF
NA | TRBJ1-2 | NA | TRBV28 | TGTGCCAGCAGTCTCGGACTATCTAACTATGGCTACACCTTC | CASSLGLSNYGYTF
TRBD1 | TRBJ1-3 | NA | TRBV4-2 | TGTGCCAGCAGCCAACGACAGGGGGGGGTTGTTAACTCTGGAAACACCATATATTTT | CASSQRQGGVVNSGNTIYF
TRBD2 | TRBJ2-1 | NA | TRBV9 | TGTGCCAGCAGCGTAGCTTTGGCTAGCGGGGGCGATGAGCAGTTCTTC | CASSVALASGGDEQFF
NA | TRBJ1-1 | NA | TRBV3-1/TRBV3-2 | TGTGCCAGCAGCCCCCAGGTTGGGAGAAGAACTGAAGCTTTCTTT | CASSPQVGRRTEAFF
NA | TRBJ1-3 | NA | TRBV29-1 | TGCAGCGTTGGTGGACCGGGAGGCTACTCTGGAAACACCATATATTTT | CSVGGPGGYSGNTIYF
NA | TRBJ1-2 | once | TRBV9 | TGTGCCAGCAGCGCGCTCTGGATGGGCGGCTACACCTTC | CASSALWMGGYTF
NA | TRBJ1-1 | NA | TRBV6-5 | TGTGCCAGCAGGGTGAAGCCTCAGGGTTTCACTGAAGCTTTCTTT | CASRVKPQGFTEAFF
TRBD1 | TRBJ1-2 | NA | TRBV7-9 | TGTGCCAGCACCCCCTACACCGGACAGGGGGGATCCTATGGCTACACCTTC | CASTPYTGQGGSYGYTF
TRBD1 | TRBJ1-1 | NA | TRBV19 | TGTGCCAGTAGCCAACCCTGGACAGGGGTTTACACTGAAGCTTTCTTT | CASSQPWTGVYTEAFF
NA | TRBJ1-5 | NA | TRBV28 | TGTGCCAGCCATAGGGGGGGGCAGGGAGGCAGACAGCCCCAGCATTTT | CASHRGGQGGRQPQHF
NA | TRBJ1-1 | NA | TRBV19 | TGTGCCAGTAGTACCGGACAGAGAACTGAAGCTTTCTTT | CASSTGQRTEAFF
NA | TRBJ2-7 | NA | TRBV12-5 | TGTGCTAGTGGTTTCCGACTAGGCGGGGATTACGAGCAGTACTTC | CASGFRLGGDYEQYF
TRBD1 | TRBJ1-2 | NA | TRBV3-1/TRBV3-2 | TGTGCCAGCAGCCAAGTGGGGCAGGGGGCTAACTATGGCTACACCTTC | CASSQVGQGANYGYTF
TRBD2 | TRBJ2-5 | NA | TRBV7-2 | TGTGCCAGCAGCCCGCGGGGGGAAGAGACCCAGTACTTC | CASSPRGEETQYF
NA | TRBJ2-3 | NA | TRBV18 | TGTGCCAGCTCACCACCAGGGGGGGGAACAGATACGCAGTATTTT | CASSPPGGGTDTQYF
NA | TRBJ1-1 | NA | TRBV6-2/TRBV6-3 | TGTGCCAGCAGTCCCACGGCCAGGGTGGCTGAAGCTTTCTTT | CASSPTARVAEAFF
TRBD2 | TRBJ2-1 | NA | TRBV5-4 | TGTGCCAGCAGCCAACCACTAGCGGGGGGGCCGAACAATGAGCAGTTCTTC | CASSQPLAGGPNNEQFF
TRBD2 | TRBJ2-7 | NA | TRBV4-1 | TGCGCCAGCAGCCAAGATCCCGGGACTAGCCTAGGGGAGCAGTACTTC | CASSQDPGTSLGEQYF
NA | TRBJ2-2 | NA | TRBV7-7 | TGTGCCAGCAGTTCTTTGAACACCGGGGAGCTGTTTTTT | CASSSLNTGELFF
NA | TRBJ1-1 | NA | TRBV19 | TGTGCCAGTAGTCCCGACAACGGGGGAGGCACTGAAGCTTTCTTT | CASSPDNGGGTEAFF
NA | TRBJ1-4 | NA | TRBV3-1/TRBV3-2 | TGTGCCAGCAGCCAAGGGGGAGGGCAGTTTAATGAAAAACTGTTTTTT | CASSQGGGQFNEKLFF
NA | TRBJ1-5 | NA | TRBV11-2 | TGTGCCAGCAGCTTAGAAAGGGGTCAGCCCCAGCATTTT | CASSLERGQPQHF
TRBD2 | TRBJ2-5 | NA | TRBV15 | TGTGCCACCAGCACTTTTAGCGGGGGCCTCAGAGAGACCCAGTACTTC | CATSTFSGGLRETQYF
TRBD1 | TRBJ2-3 | NA | TRBV24-1 | TGTGCCACCAGTGGCAGGGACAGAGATACGCAGTATTTT | CATSGRDRDTQYF
TRBD1 | TRBJ2-3 | NA | TRBV19 | TGTGCCAGTAGTTTTTACAGGGGGAGCACAGATACGCAGTATTTT | CASSFYRGSTDTQYF
TRBD1 | TRBJ2-5 | NA | TRBV19 | TGTGCCAGTAGGGGACAGCAAGAGACCCAGTACTTC | CASRGQQETQYF
NA | TRBJ1-2 | NA | TRBV12-3/TRBV12-4 | TGTGCCAGCAGTTTTAGCCTCTATGGCTACACCTTC | CASSFSLYGYTF
NA | TRBJ1-1 | NA | TRBV11-2 | TGTGCCAGCAGTAAACAGGGTTCCGGCACTGAAGCTTTCTTT | CASSKQGSGTEAFF
NA | TRBJ2-3 | few | TRBV4-1 | TGCGCCAGCAGCCAAGACGAGGAAGGACTAAAGAGCACAGATACGCAGTATTTT | CASSQDEEGLKSTDTQYF
TRBD1 | TRBJ1-5 | NA | TRBV7-8 | TGTGCCAGCAGCTTAGCGACAGGGGATCAGCCCCAGCATTTT | CASSLATGDQPQHF
NA | TRBJ2-4 | NA | TRBV19 | TGTGCCAGTAGGGAGGGTGGATACCTAGCCAAAAACATTCAGTACTTC | CASREGGYLAKNIQYF
NA | TRBJ2-6 | NA | TRBV7-3 | TGTGCCAGCAGCCTCAGCGGCTCTGGGGCCAACGTCCTGACTTTC | CASSLSGSGANVLTF
NA | TRBJ1-2 | NA | TRBV30 | TGTGCCTGGAGTTTGGGGGGTTATGGCTACACCTTC | CAWSLGGYGYTF
TRBD1 | TRBJ1-1 | NA | TRBV7-9 | TGTGCCAGCAGCAAACAGGGGCCCACTGAAGCTTTCTTT | CASSKQGPTEAFF
TRBD1 | TRBJ2-3 | NA | TRBV9 | TGTGCCAGCAGCGTAGCGGGACAGGGGATATTGGATACGCAGTATTTT | CASSVAGQGILDTQYF
NA | TRBJ1-2 | NA | TRBV7-9 | TGTGCCAGCAGCCAGGACAGTAACTATGGCTACACCTTC | CASSQDSNYGYTF
NA | TRBJ2-3 | NA | TRBV19 | TGTGCCAGTAGTGGTGGTGCAGGGCATCCTAGCACAGATACGCAGTATTTT | CASSGGAGHPSTDTQYF
NA | TRBJ1-6 | few | TRBV7-6 | TGTGCCAGCAGCCGCCTCCGGGTTGGTAATTCACCCCTCCACTTT | CASSRLRVGNSPLHF
NA | TRBJ2-7 | NA | TRBV10-3 | TGTGCCATCAGTGATATCTACGAGCAGTACTTC | CAISDIYEQYF
TRBD1 | TRBJ2-7 | NA | TRBV27 | TGTGCCAGCAGTTCCCAAGGACAGGGGGTGTACGAGCAGTACTTC | CASSSQGQGVYEQYF
TRBD2 | TRBJ2-7 | NA | TRBV7-9 | TGTGCCAGCAGCTTCGCGGCGGGGGGCGTTCGTGTAGACGAGCAGTACTTC | CASSFAAGGVRVDEQYF
NA | TRBJ2-7 | NA | TRBV15 | TGTGCCACCAGCAGTGGTGGACAGCCGTACGAGCAGTACTTC | CATSSGGQPYEQYF
NA | TRBJ1-1 | NA | TRBV2 | TGTGCCACCAGCTTTGAGCGTTTGGATACTGAAGCTTTCTTT | CATSFERLDTEAFF
NA | TRBJ1-6 | NA | TRBV11-2 | TGTGCCAGCAGACCTCCGGGAGAGATTAATTCACCCCTCCACTTT | CASRPPGEINSPLHF
NA | TRBJ2-2 | NA | TRBV2 | TGTGCCAGCAGTGAATGGCACGCCCTTGCAGGGGAGCTGTTTTTT | CASSEWHALAGELFF
NA | TRBJ1-3 | NA | TRBV6-2/TRBV6-3 | TGTGCCAGCAGTTGGACAGATCCTGGAAACACCATATATTTT | CASSWTDPGNTIYF
NA | TRBJ2-3 | NA | TRBV27 | TGTGCCAGCAATAAACAGGGTTTTGGCGCAGATACGCAGTATTTT | CASNKQGFGADTQYF
TRBD1 | TRBJ1-1 | NA | TRBV19 | TGTGCCACCACGGACAGGGGGTTGGCTTTCTTT | CATTDRGLAFF